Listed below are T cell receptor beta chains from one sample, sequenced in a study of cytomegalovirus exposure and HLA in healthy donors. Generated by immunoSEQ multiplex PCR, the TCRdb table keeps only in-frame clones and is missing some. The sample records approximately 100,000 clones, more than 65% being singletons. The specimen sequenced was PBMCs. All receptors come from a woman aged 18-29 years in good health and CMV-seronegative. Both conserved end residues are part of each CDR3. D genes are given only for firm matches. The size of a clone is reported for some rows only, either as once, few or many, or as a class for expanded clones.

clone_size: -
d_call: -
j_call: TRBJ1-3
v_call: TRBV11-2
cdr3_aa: CASSLGQGNTIYF
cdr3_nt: TGTGCCAGCAGCTTAGGTCAGGGAAACACCATATATTTT

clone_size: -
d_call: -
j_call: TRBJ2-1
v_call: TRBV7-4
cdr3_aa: CASSNVPEAVYNEQFF
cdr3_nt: TGTGCCAGCAGCAACGTTCCGGAAGCGGTGTACAATGAGCAGTTCTTC

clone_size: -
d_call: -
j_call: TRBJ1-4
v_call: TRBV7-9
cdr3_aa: CASSLRAGVATNEKLFF
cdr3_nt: TGTGCCAGCAGCTTACGTGCGGGGGTTGCAACTAATGAAAAACTGTTTTTT

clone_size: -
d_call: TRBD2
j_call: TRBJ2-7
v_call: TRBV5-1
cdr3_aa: CASSPGNRGGPHEQYF
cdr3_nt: TGCGCCAGCAGCCCGGGCAACCGGGGGGGCCCCCACGAGCAGTACTTC

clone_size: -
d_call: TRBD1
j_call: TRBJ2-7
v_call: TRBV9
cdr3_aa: CASSASARTGIGGQRYEQYF
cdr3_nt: TGTGCCAGCAGCGCGAGTGCCAGGACAGGGATTGGGGGCCAACGATACGAGCAGTACTTC

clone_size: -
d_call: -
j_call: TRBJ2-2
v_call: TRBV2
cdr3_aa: CASSGRSGAGELFF
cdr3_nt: TGTGCCAGCAGCGGACGGTCCGGGGCCGGGGAGCTGTTTTTT

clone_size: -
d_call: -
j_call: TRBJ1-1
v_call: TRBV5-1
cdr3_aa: CASSEGPEAFF
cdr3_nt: TGCGCCAGCAGCGAGGGTCCTGAAGCTTTCTTT

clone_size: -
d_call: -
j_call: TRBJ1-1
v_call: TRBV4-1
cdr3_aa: CASSRPQGNTEAFF
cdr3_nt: TGCGCCAGCAGCCGACCCCAGGGGAACACTGAAGCTTTCTTT

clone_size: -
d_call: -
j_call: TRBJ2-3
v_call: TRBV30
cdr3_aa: CAWSASGDTQYF
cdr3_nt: TGTGCCTGGAGTGCAAGCGGGGATACGCAGTATTTT

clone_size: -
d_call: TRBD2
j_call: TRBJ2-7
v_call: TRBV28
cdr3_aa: CASSFGTSGRAYEQYF
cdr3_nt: TGTGCCAGCAGTTTCGGGACTAGCGGGAGGGCCTACGAGCAGTACTTC

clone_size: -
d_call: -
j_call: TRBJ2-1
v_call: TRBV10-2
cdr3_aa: CASSDRDKGNEQFF
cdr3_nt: TGCGCCAGCAGTGACCGGGACAAGGGCAATGAGCAGTTCTTC

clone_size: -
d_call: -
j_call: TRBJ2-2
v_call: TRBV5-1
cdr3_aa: CASSYTRGELFF
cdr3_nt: TGCGCCAGCAGCTATACTAGGGGGGAGCTGTTTTTT

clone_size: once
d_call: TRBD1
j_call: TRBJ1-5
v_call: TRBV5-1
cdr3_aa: CASSAIGGGNQPQHF
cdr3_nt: TGCGCCAGCAGCGCGATAGGGGGCGGGAATCAGCCCCAGCATTTT

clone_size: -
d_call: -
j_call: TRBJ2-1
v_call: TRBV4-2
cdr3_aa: CASSQVSGEAYNEQFF
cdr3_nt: TGTGCCAGCAGCCAAGTTAGCGGAGAAGCCTACAATGAGCAGTTCTTC

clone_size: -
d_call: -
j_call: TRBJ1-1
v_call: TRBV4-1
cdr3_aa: CASSQDSGESSTEAFF
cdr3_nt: TGCGCCAGCAGCCAAGATAGCGGAGAATCGAGTACTGAAGCTTTCTTT

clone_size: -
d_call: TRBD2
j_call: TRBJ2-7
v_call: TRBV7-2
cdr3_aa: CASSLRTSSRDEQYF
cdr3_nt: TGTGCCAGCAGCCTACGGACTAGTTCTCGCGACGAGCAGTACTTC

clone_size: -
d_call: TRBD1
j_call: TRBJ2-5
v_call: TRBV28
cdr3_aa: CASSLGGTGAFVPNF
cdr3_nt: TGTGCCAGCAGTTTGGGTGGGACAGGGGCCTTCGTACCGAACTTC

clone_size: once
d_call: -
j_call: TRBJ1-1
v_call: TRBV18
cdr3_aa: CASSHLFYEAFF
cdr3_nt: TGTGCCAGCTCCCACCTCTTCTATGAAGCTTTCTTT

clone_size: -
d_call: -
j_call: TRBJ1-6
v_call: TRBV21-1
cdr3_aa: CASSKVPPAGRMGDSPLHF
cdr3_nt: TGTGCCAGCAGCAAAGTCCCCCCCGCAGGGCGGATGGGTGATTCACCCCTCCACTTT

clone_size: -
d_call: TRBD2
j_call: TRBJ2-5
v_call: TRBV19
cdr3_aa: CASSINERGTQETQYF
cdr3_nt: TGTGCCAGTAGTATCAACGAGCGGGGAACCCAAGAGACCCAGTACTTC

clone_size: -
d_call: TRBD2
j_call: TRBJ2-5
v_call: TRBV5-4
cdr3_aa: CASSLVGLAEETQYF
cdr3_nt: TGTGCCAGCAGCTTGGTGGGACTAGCGGAAGAGACCCAGTACTTC

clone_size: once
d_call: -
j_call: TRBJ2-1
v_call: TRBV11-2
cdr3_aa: CASSLGPSNEQFF
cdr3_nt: TGTGCCAGCAGCTTAGGGCCGTCCAATGAGCAGTTCTTC

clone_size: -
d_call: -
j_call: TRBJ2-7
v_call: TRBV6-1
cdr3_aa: CASREDGYEQYF
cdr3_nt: TGTGCCAGCAGGGAGGACGGCTACGAGCAGTACTTC

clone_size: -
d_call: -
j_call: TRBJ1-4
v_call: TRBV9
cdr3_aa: CASSARGGDGASEKLFF
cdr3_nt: TGTGCCAGCAGCGCGAGGGGGGGGGACGGGGCAAGTGAAAAACTGTTTTTT

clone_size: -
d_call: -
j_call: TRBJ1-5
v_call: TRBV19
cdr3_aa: CASSVHQDQPQHF
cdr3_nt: TGTGCCAGTAGTGTACATCAGGATCAGCCCCAGCATTTT

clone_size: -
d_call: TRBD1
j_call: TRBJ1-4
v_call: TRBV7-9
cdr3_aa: CSSSLPRLGQENEKLFF
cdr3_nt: TGTTCCAGCAGCTTACCTAGGTTGGGACAGGAAAATGAAAAACTGTTTTTT

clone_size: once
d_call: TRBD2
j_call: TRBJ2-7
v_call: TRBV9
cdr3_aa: CASSPRTSGISSYEQYF
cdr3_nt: TGTGCCAGCAGCCCTCGGACTAGCGGGATAAGCTCCTACGAGCAGTACTTC

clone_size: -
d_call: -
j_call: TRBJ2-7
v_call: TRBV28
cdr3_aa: CASRRSSYEQYF
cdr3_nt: TGTGCCAGCCGCCGGTCCTCCTACGAGCAGTACTTC

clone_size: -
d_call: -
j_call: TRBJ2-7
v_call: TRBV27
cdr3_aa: CASSPLDTYEQYF
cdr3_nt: TGTGCCAGCAGTCCCCTGGACACTTACGAGCAGTACTTC

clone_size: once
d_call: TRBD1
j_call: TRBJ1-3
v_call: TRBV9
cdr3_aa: CASTRTGASGNTIYF
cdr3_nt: TGTGCCAGCACCCGGACAGGGGCTTCAGGAAACACCATATATTTT

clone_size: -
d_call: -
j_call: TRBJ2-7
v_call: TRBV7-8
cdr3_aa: CASSPESGRVDYEQYF
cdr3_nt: TGTGCCAGCAGCCCAGAGAGTGGCAGGGTCGACTACGAGCAGTACTTC

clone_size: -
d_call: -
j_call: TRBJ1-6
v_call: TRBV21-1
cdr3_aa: CASRLDRALNSPLHF
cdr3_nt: TGTGCCAGCCGCCTAGACAGGGCTCTTAATTCACCCCTCCACTTT

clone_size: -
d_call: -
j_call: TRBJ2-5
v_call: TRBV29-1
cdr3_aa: CSVDRSGSRETQYF
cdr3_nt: TGCAGCGTTGACAGGTCAGGGTCGAGGGAGACCCAGTACTTC

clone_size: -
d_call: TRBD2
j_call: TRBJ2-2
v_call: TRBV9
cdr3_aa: CASSPRAGTSGGNTGELFF
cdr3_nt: TGTGCCAGCAGCCCCCGAGCCGGGACTAGCGGGGGGAACACCGGGGAGCTGTTTTTT

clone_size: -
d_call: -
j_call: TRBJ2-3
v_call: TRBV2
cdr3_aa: CATPGVRTDTQYF
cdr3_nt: TGTGCCACCCCGGGAGTACGCACAGATACGCAGTATTTT

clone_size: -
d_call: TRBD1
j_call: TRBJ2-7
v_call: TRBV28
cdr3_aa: CASSWGQGTLLEQYF
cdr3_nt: TGTGCCAGCAGCTGGGGACAGGGTACACTCTTGGAGCAGTACTTC

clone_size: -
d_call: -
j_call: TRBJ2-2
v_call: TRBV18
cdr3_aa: CASSPGGIGTGELFF
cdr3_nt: TGTGCCAGCTCACCGGGGGGTATCGGAACCGGGGAGCTGTTTTTT

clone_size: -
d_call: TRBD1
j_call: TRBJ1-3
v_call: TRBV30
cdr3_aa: CAWSAGTGVGNTIYF
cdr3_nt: TGTGCCTGGAGTGCCGGGACAGGGGTTGGAAACACCATATATTTT

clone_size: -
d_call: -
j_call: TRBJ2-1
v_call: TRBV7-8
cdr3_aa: CASSSRDSSYNEQFF
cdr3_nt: TGTGCCAGCAGCTCTAGGGACTCCTCCTACAATGAGCAGTTCTTC

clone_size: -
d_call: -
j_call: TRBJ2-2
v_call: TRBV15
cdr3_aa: CATSRRNRAGELFF
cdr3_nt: TGTGCCACCAGCAGAAGGAATCGGGCCGGGGAGCTGTTTTTT

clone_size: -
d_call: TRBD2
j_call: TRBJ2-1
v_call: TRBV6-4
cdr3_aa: CASSDSSGVGREQFF
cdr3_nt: TGTGCCAGCAGTGACTCCAGCGGGGTAGGACGCGAGCAGTTCTTC

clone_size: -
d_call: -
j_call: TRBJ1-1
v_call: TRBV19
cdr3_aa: CASSQGTEAFF
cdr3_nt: TGTGCCAGTAGCCAGGGCACTGAAGCTTTCTTT

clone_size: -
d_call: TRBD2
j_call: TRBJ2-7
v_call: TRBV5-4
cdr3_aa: CASSLASGGVSYEQYF
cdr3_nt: TGTGCCAGCAGCTTGGCTAGCGGGGGGGTCTCCTACGAGCAGTACTTC

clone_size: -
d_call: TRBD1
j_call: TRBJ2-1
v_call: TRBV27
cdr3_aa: CASSLSPWDRGMNEQFF
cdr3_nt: TGTGCCAGCAGTTTATCCCCCTGGGACAGGGGAATGAATGAGCAGTTCTTC

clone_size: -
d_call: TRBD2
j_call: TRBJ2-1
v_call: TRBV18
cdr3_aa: CASSPLPVWTRYNEQFF
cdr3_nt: TGTGCCAGCTCACCGCTACCGGTTTGGACTAGATACAATGAGCAGTTCTTC

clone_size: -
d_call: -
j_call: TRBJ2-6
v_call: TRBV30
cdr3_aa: CAWRTAKANVLTF
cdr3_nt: TGTGCCTGGAGGACAGCAAAGGCCAACGTCCTGACTTTC

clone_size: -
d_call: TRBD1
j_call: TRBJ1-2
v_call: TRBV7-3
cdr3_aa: CASSFPTGESYGYTF
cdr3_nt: TGTGCCAGCAGCTTCCCGACAGGGGAGTCCTATGGCTACACCTTC

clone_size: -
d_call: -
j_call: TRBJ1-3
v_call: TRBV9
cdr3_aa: CASSEPKDLGDLDTIYF
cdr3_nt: TGTGCCAGCAGCGAGCCCAAAGACTTGGGAGACTTGGACACCATATATTTT

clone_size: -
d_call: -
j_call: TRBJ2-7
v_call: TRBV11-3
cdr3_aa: CASSLFPGDEQYF
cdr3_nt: TGTGCCAGCAGCTTATTCCCCGGGGACGAGCAGTACTTC

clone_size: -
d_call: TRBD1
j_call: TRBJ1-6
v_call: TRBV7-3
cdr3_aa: CASSFSPRDSSYNSPLHF
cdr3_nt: TGTGCCAGCAGCTTTTCACCCCGGGACAGCTCCTATAATTCACCCCTCCACTTT

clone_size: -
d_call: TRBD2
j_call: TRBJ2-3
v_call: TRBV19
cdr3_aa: CASRRPGLAPGTQYF
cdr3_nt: TGTGCCAGTAGACGACCGGGACTAGCCCCAGGTACGCAGTATTTT

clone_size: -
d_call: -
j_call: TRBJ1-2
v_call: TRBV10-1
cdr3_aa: CASFGLSGAYYGYTF
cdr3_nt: TGCGCCAGCTTCGGTTTGTCGGGAGCTTATTATGGCTACACCTTC

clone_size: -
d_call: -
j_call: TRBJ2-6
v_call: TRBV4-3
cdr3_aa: CASSPEEGAITGANVLTF
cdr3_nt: TGCGCCAGCAGCCCCGAGGAGGGGGCTATAACTGGGGCCAACGTCCTGACTTTC

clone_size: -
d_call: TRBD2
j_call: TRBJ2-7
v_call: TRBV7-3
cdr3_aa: CASSLAASGAGGEQYF
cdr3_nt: TGTGCCAGCAGCTTAGCCGCTAGCGGGGCGGGGGGCGAGCAGTACTTC

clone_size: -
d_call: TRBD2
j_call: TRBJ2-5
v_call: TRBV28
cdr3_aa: CASSQRGGQATQYF
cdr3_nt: TGTGCCAGCAGCCAGCGGGGGGGCCAGGCGACCCAGTACTTC